Sequencing of this TCR beta chain was carried out in a study of blood T cells in healthy people across ages. Study findings and constraints: Older individuals had lower TCR beta diversity per million T cells (the decline was roughly linear).

The second PCR ran roughly 6 to 11 cycles with a sample-barcoded 5' primer and J-beta primers. Through a template-switch adaptor with 12 random nucleotides, each cDNA molecule received a tag. Each single sample gave us at least 3 million CDR3-containing paired-end reads. TCRdb re-called the 5' RACE reads with MiXCR, one entry per CDR3 protein. Among about 830,000 distinct CDR3 sequences, approximately 59% were seen once, and the ten largest hold around 30%. With respect to this clonotype: Antigen unknown.

Drawing of peripheral blood yielded about 9.8 milliliters from each donor. The CDR3 is 15 residues long. The V gene's germline CDR1 is ENHRY and CDR2 SYGVKD. V shed 6 bases and J 6 bases; nucleotides not matched to a gene: 6. The chain is built from TRBV10-3 and TRBJ2-1; 12 bases line up with TRBD2. The receptor was isolated from a man aged 25-45 years in good health. Material: blood. In DNA form, the CDR3 reads TGTGCCATCAGAGCTAGCGGGGGGGAATCCAATGAGCAGTTCTTC. As protein: CAIRASGGESNEQFF.